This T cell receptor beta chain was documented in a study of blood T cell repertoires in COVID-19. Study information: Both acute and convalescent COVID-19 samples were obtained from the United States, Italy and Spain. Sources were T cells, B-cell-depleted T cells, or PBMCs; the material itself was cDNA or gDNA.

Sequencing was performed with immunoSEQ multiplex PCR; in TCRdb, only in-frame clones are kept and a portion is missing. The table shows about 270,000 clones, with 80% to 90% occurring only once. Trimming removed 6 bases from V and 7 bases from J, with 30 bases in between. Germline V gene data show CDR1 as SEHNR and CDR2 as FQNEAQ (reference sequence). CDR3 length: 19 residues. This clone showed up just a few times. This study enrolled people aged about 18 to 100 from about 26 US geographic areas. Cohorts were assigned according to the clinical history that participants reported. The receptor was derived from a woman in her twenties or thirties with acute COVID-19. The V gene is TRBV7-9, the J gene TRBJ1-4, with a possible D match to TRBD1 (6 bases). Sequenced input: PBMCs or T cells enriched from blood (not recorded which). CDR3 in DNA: TGTGCCAGCAGAATTTATACCCCCTACACAGGGCAGGGGAGTGAAAAACTGTTTTTT. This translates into CASRIYTPYTGQGSEKLFF.